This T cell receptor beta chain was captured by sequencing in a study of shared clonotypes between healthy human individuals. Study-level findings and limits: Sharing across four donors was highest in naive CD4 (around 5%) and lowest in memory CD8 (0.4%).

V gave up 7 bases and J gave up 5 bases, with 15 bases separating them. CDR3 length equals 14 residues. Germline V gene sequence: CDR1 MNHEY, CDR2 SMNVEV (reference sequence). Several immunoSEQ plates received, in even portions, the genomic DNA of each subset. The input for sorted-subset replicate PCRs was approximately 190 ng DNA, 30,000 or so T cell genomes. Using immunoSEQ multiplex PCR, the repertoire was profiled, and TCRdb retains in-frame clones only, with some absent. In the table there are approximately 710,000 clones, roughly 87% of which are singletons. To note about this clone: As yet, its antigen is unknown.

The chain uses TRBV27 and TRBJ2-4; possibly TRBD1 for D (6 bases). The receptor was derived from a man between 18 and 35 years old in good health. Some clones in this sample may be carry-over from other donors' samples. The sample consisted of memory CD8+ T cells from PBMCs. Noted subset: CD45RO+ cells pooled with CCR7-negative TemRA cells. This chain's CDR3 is CASTSRGIQNIQYF. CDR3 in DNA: TGTGCCAGCACCTCCAGGGGAATTCAAAACATTCAGTACTTC.